The following is a T cell receptor (beta chain) sequence with its context. Here immunoSEQ multiplex PCR was the method, and the copy in TCRdb shows in-frame clones only, minus some. The data show hundreds of thousands of clones, around 87% seen once. The data were taken from a study of shared T cell receptors in the human thymus. The germline CDR1 and CDR2 sequences are LGHNA and YSLEER. The CDR3 is made up of 13 amino acids. V shed 5 bases and J shed 3 bases, with 10 bases lying between them. A further study also used this sample, focusing on human thymus T cells. This second study notes: The thymus tissue came from resections taken during corrective heart surgery. Apparent skewing of V and J gene usage characterized both thymic and blood repertoires.

The chain combines TRBV4-3 with TRBJ1-1; no clear D gene. The TCR originated in a boy younger than two with a congenital heart defect. Sequences were obtained from thymocytes. The CDR3 DNA reads as TGCGCCAGCAGCACCTACAGTCACACTGAAGCTTTCTTT. As protein: CASSTYSHTEAFF.